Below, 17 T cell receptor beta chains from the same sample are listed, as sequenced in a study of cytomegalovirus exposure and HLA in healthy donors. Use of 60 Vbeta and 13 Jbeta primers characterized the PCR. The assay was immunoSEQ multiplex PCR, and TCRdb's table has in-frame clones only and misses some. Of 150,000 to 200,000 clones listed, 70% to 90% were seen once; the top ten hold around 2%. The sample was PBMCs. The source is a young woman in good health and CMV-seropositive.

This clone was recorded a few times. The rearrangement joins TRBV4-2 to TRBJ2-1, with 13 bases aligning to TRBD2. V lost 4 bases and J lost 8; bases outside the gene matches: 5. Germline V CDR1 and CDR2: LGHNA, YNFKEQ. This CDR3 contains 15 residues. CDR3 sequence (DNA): TGTGCCAGCAGCCCTTGGACTAGCGGGGGTTATGAGCAGTTCTTC. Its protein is CASSPWTSGGYEQFF.

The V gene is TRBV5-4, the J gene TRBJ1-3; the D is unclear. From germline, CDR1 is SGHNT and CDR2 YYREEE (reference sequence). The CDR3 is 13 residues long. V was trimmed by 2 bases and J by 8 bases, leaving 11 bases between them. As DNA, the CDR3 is TGTGCCAGCAGCTTCTGGGAGTCGCACACCATATATTTT. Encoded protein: CASSFWESHTIYF.

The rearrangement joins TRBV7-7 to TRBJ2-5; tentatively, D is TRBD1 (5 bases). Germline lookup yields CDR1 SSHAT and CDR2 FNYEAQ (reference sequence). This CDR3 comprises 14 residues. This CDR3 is CASGANAGQETQYF. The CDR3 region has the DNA TGTGCTAGTGGGGCGAATGCAGGCCAAGAGACCCAGTACTTC.

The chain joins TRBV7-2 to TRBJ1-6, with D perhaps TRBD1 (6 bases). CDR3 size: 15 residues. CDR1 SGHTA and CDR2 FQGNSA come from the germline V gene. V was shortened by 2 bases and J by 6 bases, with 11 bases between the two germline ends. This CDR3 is CASSLRQGSNSPLHF. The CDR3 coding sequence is TGTGCCAGCAGCTTAAGGCAGGGGAGTAATTCACCCCTCCACTTT.

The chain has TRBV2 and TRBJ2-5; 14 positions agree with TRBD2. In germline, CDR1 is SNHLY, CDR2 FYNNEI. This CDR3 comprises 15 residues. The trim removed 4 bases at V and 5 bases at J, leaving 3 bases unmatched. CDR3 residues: CASSGTSGGRETQYF. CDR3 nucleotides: TGTGCCAGCAGTGGGACTAGCGGGGGGCGGGAGACCCAGTACTTC.

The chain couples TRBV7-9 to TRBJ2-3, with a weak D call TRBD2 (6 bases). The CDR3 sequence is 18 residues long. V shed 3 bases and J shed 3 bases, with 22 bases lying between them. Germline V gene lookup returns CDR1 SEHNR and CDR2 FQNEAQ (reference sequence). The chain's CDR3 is CASSFRLARDSATDTQYF. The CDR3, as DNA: TGTGCCAGCAGCTTCAGGTTGGCTCGGGACTCGGCTACAGATACGCAGTATTTT.

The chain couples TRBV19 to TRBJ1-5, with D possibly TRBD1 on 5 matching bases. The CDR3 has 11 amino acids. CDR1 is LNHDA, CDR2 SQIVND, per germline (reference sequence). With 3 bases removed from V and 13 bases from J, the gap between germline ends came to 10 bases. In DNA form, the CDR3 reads TGTGCCAGTAGTATTGGACACCATCAGCATTTT. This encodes CASSIGHHQHF.

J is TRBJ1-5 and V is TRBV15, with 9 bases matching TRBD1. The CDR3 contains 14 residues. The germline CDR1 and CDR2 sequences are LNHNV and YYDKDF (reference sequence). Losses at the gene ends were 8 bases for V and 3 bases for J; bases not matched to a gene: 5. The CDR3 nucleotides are TGTGCCACCGCGGGGACAGGGTTCAATCAGCCCCAGCATTTT. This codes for CATAGTGFNQPQHF.

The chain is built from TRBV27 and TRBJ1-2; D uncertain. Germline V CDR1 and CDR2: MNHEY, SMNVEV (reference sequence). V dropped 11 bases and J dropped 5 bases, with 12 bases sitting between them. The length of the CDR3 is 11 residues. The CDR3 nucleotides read TGTGCCGCCGGAGCGCCATATGGCTACACCTTC. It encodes CAAGAPYGYTF.

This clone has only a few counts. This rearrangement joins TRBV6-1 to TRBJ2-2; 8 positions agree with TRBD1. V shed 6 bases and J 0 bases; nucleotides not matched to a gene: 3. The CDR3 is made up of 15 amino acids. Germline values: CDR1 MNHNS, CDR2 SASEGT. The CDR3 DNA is TGTGCCAGCAGACGGACAGGGACGAACACCGGGGAGCTGTTTTTT. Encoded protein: CASRRTGTNTGELFF.

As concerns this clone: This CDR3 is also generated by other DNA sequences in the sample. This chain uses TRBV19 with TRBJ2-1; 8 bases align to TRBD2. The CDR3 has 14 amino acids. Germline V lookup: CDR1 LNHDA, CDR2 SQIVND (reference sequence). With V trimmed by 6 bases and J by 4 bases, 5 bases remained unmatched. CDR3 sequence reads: CASSPGLGYNEQFF. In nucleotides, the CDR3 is TGTGCCAGTAGCCCGGGACTAGGATACAATGAGCAGTTCTTC.

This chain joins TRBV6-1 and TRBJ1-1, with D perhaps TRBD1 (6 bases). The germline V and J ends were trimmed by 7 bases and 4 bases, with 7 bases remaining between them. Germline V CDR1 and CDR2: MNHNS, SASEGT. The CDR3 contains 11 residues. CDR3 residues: CASIGGTEAFF. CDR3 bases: TGTGCCAGCATAGGGGGCACTGAAGCTTTCTTT.

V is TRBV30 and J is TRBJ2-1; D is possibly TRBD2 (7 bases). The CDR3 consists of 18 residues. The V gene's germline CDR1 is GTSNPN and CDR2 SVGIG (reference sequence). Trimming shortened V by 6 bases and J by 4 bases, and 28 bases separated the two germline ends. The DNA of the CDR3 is TGTGCCTGCCCTCCCCTAGGGGGGTTAGCTAGCGGTTACAATGAGCAGTTCTTC. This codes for CACPPLGGLASGYNEQFF.

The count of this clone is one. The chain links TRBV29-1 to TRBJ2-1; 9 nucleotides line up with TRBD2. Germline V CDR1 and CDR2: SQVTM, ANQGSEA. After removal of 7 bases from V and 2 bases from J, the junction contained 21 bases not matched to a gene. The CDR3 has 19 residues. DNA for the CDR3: TGCAGCGCGGAAGGAAACAGGGGAGTAGCGGGAGACCCCTACAATGAGCAGTTCTTC. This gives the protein CSAEGNRGVAGDPYNEQFF.

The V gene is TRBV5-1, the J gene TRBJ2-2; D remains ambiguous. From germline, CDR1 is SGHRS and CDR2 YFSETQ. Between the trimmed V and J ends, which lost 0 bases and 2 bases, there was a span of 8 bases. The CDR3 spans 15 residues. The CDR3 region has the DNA TGCGCCAGCAGCTTGGACTACTTCAACACCGGGGAGCTGTTTTTT. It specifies CASSLDYFNTGELFF.

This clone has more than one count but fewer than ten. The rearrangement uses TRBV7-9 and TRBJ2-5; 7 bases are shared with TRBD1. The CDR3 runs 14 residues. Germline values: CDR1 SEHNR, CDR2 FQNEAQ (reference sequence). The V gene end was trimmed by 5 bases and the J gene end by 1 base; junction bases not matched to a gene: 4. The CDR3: CASSVGQPQETQYF. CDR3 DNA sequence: TGTGCCAGCAGCGTGGGACAGCCCCAAGAGACCCAGTACTTC.

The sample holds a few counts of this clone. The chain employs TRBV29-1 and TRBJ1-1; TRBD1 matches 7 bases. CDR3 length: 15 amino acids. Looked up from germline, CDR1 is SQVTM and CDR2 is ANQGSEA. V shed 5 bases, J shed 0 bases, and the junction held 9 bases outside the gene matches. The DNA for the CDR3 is TGCAGCGTTTATGGACCAGGGGGGATGAACACTGAAGCTTTCTTT. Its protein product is CSVYGPGGMNTEAFF.